A selection of T cell receptor beta chains follows, all from one sample in a study of response to subunit inactivated influenza vaccine. A single record per CDR3 protein comes from TCRdb applying MiXCR to the RT-PCR reads. The sample lists roughly 500,000 distinct CDR3 sequences; 16% were seen once. The sequences come from CD4+ T cells sorted from PBMCs, collected about 23 months after vaccination. The origin of the receptors is a man between 50 and 75 years old who received an inactivated influenza vaccine. Both conserved end residues are part of each CDR3. The order of the fields is J gene, V gene, D gene, clone size, CDR3 length, CDR3 DNA, CDR3 protein. D genes are given only for firm matches. For some rows the clone size is stated as once, few or many, or as a class when expanded; others skip it.

>TRBJ2-7|TRBV5-5|.|few|14
TGTGCCAGCAGCTTGGTTTCTTCGTCCTACGAGCAGTACTTC
CASSLVSSSYEQYF
>TRBJ2-7|TRBV6-5|.|.|11
TGTGCCAGCAGTCAAAGGGGCGAGCAGTACTTC
CASSQRGEQYF
>TRBJ2-2|TRBV19|.|few|15
TGTGCCAGTAGTATCGTCGGCCTCGGCACCGGGGAGCTGTTTTTT
CASSIVGLGTGELFF
>TRBJ2-7|TRBV28|TRBD1|many|15
TGTGCCAGCAGTTTACCCGGACAGGGGTCCTACGAGCAGTACTTC
CASSLPGQGSYEQYF
>TRBJ2-5|TRBV12-3/TRBV12-4|.|few|15
TGTGCCAGCACACTCTTCCGGGACTACCAAGAGACCCAGTACTTC
CASTLFRDYQETQYF
>TRBJ2-7|TRBV20-1|.|many|13
TGCAGTGCTAGAGATACCCATGGCAACGAGCAGTACTTC
CSARDTHGNEQYF
>TRBJ1-1|TRBV20-1|TRBD1|few|15
TGCAGTGCCATCAGGACAGGGGGCCGTGGCACTGAAGCTTTCTTT
CSAIRTGGRGTEAFF
>TRBJ2-1|TRBV29-1|.|.|14
TGCAGCGTTAAGGGGACCCTCCCCTACAATGAGCAGTTCTTC
CSVKGTLPYNEQFF
>TRBJ1-1|TRBV7-2|.|few|12
TGTGCCAGCAGCTTTTCGGACACTGAAGCTTTCTTT
CASSFSDTEAFF
>TRBJ1-5|TRBV20-1|.|few|15
TGCAGTGCTAGACCCAGGGTTCTGAGCAATCAGCCCCAGCATTTT
CSARPRVLSNQPQHF
>TRBJ1-2|TRBV4-1|TRBD1|.|19
TGCGCCAGCAGCCAAGAAAGGAGGACCCCGGGACAGGGGGCGCGAGGCTACACCTTC
CASSQERRTPGQGARGYTF
>TRBJ2-7|TRBV6-1|.|few|15
TGTGCCAGCAGTGAAGAGATTGGGGTCTCCTACGAGCAGTACTTC
CASSEEIGVSYEQYF
>TRBJ1-1|TRBV5-5|.|few|16
TGTGCCAGCAGCGCGGCTGACTTATCCTGGGGAACTGAAGCTTTCTTT
CASSAADLSWGTEAFF
>TRBJ1-1|TRBV11-2|.|.|12
TGTGCCAGCAGCCGGGCCAACTTCATGGCTTTCTTT
CASSRANFMAFF
>TRBJ1-2|TRBV12-3/TRBV12-4|.|.|13
TGTGCCAGCAGTAACTCAGGGTACTATGGCTACACCTTC
CASSNSGYYGYTF
>TRBJ2-3|TRBV27|TRBD1|few|17
TGTGCCAGCAGTTTATCGGCGGGGACAGGGTCCCCCCTGGTGAAGTGGTTT
CASSLSAGTGSPLVKWF
>TRBJ1-2|TRBV24-1|.|.|15
TGTGCCACCAGTGAGACAGGCCGAAGGGGGTATGGCTACACCTTC
CATSETGRRGYGYTF